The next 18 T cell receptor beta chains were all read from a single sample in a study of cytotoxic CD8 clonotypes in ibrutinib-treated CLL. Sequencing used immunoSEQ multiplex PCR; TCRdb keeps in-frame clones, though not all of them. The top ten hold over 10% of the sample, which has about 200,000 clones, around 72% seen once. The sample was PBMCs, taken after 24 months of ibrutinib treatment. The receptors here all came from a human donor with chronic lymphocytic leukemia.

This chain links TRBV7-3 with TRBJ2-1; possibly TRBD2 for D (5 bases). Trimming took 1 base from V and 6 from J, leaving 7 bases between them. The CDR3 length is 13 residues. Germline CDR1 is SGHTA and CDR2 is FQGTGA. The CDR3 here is CASSLRGPNEQFF. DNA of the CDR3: TGTGCCAGCAGCTTAAGAGGGCCCAATGAGCAGTTCTTC.

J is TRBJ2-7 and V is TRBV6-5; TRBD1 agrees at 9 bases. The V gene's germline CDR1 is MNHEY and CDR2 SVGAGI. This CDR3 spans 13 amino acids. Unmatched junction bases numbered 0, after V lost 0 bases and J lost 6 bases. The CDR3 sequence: CASSYSTGGEQYF. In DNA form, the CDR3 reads TGTGCCAGCAGTTACTCGACAGGGGGCGAGCAGTACTTC.

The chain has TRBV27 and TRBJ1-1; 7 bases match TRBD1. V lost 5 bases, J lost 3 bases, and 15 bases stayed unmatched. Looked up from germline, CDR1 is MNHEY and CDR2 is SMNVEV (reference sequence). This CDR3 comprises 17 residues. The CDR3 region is CASSHTGDLRQDTEAFF. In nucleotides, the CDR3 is TGTGCCAGCAGTCACACAGGGGACCTACGCCAGGACACTGAAGCTTTCTTT.

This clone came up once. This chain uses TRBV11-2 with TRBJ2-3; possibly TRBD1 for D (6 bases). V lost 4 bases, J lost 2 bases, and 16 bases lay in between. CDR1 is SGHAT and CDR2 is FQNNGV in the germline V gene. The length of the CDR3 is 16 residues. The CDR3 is CASSSKTGHLTDTQYF. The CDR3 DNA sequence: TGTGCCAGCAGCTCGAAGACGGGACACCTCACAGATACGCAGTATTTT.

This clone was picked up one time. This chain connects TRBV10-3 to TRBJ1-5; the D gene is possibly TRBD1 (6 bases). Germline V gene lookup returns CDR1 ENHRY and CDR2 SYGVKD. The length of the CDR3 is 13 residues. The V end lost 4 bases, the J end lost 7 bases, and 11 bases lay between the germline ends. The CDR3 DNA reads TGTGCCATCAGTGGGGCGACAGGACAGCCCCAGCATTTT. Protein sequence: CAISGATGQPQHF.

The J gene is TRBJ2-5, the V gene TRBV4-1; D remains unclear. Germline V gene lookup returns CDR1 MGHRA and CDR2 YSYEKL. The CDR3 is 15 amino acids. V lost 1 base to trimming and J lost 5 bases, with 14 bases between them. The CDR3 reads CASSQAEVWGETQYF. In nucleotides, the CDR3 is TGCGCCAGCAGCCAAGCCGAAGTGTGGGGTGAGACCCAGTACTTC.

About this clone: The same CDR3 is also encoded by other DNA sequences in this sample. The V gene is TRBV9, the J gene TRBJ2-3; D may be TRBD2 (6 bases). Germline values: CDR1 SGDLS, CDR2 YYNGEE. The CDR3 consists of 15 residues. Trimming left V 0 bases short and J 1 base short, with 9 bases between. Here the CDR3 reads CASSVGGGGTDTQYF. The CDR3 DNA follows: TGTGCCAGCAGCGTAGGAGGAGGGGGCACAGATACGCAGTATTTT. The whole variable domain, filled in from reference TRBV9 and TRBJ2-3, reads DSGVTQTPKHLITATGQRVTLRCSPRSGDLSVYWYQQSLDQGLQFLIQYYNGEERAKGNILERFSAQQFPDLHSELNLSSLELGDSALYFCASSVGGGGTDTQYFGPGTRLTVL.

CDR3 bases: TGTGCCATCAGTGAGGGAGTGGCTAGCGGGAGAACTGAGCAGTTCTTC. Translating gives CAISEGVASGRTEQFF. The chain combines TRBV10-3 with TRBJ2-1, with 10 bases lining up with TRBD2. This CDR3 is 16 amino acids long. CDR1 and CDR2 from the germline V gene are ENHRY and SYGVKD. V was clipped by 2 bases and J by 9 bases; unmatched bases: 10.

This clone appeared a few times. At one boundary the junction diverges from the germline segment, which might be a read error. DNA of the CDR3: TGTGCCAGCAGCCCCCCCCTTGGGACAGGGAAAAACTTC. Its translation: CASSPPLGTGKNF. The chain uses TRBV7-9 and TRBJ2-7; 9 bases are a match to TRBD1. The germline V gene encodes CDR1 SEHNR and CDR2 FQNEAQ (reference sequence). The CDR3 loop spans 13 amino acids.

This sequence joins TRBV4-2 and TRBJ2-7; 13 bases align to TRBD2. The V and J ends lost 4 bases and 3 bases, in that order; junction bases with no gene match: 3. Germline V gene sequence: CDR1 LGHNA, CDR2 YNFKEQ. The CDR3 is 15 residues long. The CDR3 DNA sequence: TGTGCCAGCAGCCCCCGGACTAGCGGGAGCTACGAGCAGTACTTC. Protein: CASSPRTSGSYEQYF.

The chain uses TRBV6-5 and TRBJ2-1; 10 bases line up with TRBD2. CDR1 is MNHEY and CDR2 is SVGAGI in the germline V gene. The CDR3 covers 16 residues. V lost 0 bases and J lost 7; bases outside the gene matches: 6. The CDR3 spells CASSYSASGSGNEQFF. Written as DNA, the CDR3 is TGTGCCAGCAGTTACTCGGCTAGCGGGAGTGGGAATGAGCAGTTCTTC.

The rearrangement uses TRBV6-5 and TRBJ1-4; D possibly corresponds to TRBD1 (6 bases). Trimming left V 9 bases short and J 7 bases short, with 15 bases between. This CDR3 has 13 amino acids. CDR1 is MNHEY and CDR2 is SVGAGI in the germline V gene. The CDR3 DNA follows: TGTGCCAGTTCCACAGGGCTCGTTGAAAAACTGTTTTTT. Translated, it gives CASSTGLVEKLFF.

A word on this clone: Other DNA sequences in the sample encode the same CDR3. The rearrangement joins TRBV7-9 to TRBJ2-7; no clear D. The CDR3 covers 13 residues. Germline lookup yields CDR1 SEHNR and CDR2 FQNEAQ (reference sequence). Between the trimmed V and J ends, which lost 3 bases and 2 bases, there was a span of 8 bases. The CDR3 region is CASSLAAAYEQYF. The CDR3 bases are TGTGCCAGCAGCTTGGCTGCGGCCTACGAGCAGTACTTC.

The CDR3 region has the DNA TGTGCCACCAGCAGAATGGGACAGGGGCCTAACTATGGCTACACCTTC. Translation: CATSRMGQGPNYGYTF. The rearrangement links TRBV15 to TRBJ1-2, with TRBD1 matching over 10 bases. The length of the CDR3 is 16 residues. V dropped 2 bases and J dropped 0; count of bases not matched to a gene: 3. In germline, CDR1 is LNHNV, CDR2 YYDKDF (reference sequence).

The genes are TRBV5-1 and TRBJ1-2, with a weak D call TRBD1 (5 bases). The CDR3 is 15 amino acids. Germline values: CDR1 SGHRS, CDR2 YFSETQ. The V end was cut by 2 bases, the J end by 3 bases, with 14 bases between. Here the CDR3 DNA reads TGCGCCAGCAGCTTAGGGACGGCTAATGACTATGGCTACACCTTC. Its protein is CASSLGTANDYGYTF.

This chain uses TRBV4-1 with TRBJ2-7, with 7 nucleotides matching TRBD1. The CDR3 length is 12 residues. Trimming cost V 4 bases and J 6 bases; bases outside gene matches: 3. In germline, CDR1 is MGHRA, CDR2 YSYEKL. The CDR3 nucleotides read TGCGCCAGCAGCCCAGGGGGTGGCGAGCAGTACTTC. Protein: CASSPGGGEQYF.

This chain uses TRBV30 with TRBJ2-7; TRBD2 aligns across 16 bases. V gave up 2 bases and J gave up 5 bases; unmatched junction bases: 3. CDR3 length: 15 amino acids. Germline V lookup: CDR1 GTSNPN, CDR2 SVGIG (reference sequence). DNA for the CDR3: TGTGCCTGGAGTCGGGGACTAGCGGGAGGGCACGAGCAGTACTTC. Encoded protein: CAWSRGLAGGHEQYF. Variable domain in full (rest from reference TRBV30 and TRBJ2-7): SQTIHQWPATLVQPVGSPLSLECTVEGTSNPNLYWYRQAAGRGLQLLFYSVGIGQISSEVPQNLSASRPQDRQFILSSKKLLLSDSGFYLCAWSRGLAGGHEQYFGPGTRLTVT.

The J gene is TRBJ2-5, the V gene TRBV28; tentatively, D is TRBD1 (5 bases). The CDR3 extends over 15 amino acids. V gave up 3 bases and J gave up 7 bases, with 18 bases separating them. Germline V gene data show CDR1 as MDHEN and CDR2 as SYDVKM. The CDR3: CASSFSGWGLGTQYF. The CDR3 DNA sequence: TGTGCCAGCAGTTTTTCCGGGTGGGGCCTAGGGACCCAGTACTTC.